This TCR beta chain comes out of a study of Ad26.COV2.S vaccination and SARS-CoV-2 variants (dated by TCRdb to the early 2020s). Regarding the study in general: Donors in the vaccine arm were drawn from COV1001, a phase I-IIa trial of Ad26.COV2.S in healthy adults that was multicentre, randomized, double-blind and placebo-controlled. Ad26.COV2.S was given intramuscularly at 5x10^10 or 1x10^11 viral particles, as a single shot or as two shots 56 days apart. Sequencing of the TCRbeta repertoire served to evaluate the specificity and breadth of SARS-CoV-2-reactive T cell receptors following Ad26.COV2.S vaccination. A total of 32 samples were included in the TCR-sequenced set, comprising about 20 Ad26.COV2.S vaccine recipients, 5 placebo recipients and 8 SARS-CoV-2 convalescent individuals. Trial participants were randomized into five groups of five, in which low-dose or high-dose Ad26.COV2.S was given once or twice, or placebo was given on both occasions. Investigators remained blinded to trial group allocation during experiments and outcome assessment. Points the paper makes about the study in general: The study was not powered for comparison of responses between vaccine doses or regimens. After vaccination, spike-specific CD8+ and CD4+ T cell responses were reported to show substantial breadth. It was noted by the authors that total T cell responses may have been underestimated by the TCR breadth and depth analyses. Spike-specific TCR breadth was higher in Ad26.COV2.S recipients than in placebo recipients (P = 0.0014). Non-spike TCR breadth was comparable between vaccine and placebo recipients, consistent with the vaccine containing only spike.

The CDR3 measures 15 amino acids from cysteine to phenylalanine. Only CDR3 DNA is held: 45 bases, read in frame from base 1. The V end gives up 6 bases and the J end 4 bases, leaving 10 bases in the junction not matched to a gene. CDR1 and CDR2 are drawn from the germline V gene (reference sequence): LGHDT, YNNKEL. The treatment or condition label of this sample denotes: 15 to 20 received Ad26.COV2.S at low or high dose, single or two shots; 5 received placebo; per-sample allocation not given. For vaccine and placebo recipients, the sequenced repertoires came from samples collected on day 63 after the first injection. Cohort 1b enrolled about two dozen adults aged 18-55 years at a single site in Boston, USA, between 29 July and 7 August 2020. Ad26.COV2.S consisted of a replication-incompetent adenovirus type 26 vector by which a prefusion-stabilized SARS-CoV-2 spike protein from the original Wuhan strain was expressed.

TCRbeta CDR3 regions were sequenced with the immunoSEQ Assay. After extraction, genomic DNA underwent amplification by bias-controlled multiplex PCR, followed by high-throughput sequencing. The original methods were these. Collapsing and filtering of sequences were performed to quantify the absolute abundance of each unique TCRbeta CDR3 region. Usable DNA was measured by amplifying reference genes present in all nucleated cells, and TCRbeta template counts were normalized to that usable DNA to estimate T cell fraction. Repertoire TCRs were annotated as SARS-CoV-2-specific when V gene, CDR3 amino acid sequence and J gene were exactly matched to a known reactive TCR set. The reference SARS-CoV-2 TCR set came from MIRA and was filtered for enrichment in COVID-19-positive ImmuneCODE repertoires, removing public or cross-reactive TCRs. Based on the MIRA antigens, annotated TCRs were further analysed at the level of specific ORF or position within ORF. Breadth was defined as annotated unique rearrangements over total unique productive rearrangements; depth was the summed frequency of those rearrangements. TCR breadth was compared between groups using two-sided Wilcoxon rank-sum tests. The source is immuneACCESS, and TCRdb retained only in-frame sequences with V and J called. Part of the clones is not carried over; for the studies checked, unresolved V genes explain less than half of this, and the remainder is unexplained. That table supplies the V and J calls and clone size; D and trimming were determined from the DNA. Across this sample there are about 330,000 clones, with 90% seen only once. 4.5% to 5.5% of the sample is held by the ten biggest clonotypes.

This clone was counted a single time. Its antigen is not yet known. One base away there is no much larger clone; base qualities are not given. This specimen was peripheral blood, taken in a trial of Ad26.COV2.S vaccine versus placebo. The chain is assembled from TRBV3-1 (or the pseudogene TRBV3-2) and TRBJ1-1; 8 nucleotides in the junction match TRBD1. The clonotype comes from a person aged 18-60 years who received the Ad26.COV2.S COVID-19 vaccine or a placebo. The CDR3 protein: CASRPTGALGTEAFF. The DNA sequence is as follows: TGTGCCAGCAGACCGACAGGGGCTTTGGGCACTGAAGCTTTCTTT.